The rows below give T cell receptor beta chains drawn from one sample of a study of T-cell memory formation after mild COVID-19. One entry per CDR3 protein, called by TCRdb with MiXCR from the 5' RACE reads. The sample records roughly 500,000 distinct CDR3 sequences, about 20% being singletons. Sequencing was performed on PBMCs or a T cell subset sorted from them (not recorded which). These receptors came from an adult woman who had mild COVID-19 (a few samples of this study predate the infection). Cell type and time point are not known. The CDR3 runs from the conserved cysteine through the conserved F or W. The D gene is left open where the match is weak. Expanded clones get a size class; other rows say once, few or many, or leave the size out.

CDR3 length: 15
V gene: TRBV29-1
clone size: many
D gene: TRBD1
J gene: TRBJ2-2
CDR3 DNA: TGCAGCGTTGGTTCACAGGGGCATGGCACCGGGGAGCTGTTTTTT
CDR3 protein: CSVGSQGHGTGELFF

CDR3 length: 13
V gene: TRBV12-3/TRBV12-4
clone size: .
D gene: .
J gene: TRBJ1-1
CDR3 DNA: TGTGCCAGCAGTTCGTCCCGGGGAGGGCAGGCTTTCTTT
CDR3 protein: CASSSSRGGQAFF

CDR3 length: 13
V gene: TRBV29-1
clone size: .
D gene: .
J gene: TRBJ1-1
CDR3 DNA: TGCAGCGGAGGGGACACAGAAAACACTGAAGCTTTCTTT
CDR3 protein: CSGGDTENTEAFF

CDR3 length: 16
V gene: TRBV20-1
clone size: .
D gene: .
J gene: TRBJ2-6
CDR3 DNA: TGCAGTGCTAAAGGCTCGGGGTGGACTGGGGCCAACGTCCTGACTTTC
CDR3 protein: CSAKGSGWTGANVLTF

CDR3 length: 13
V gene: TRBV11-2
clone size: few
D gene: .
J gene: TRBJ2-1
CDR3 DNA: TGTGCCAGCAGCTACTGGGCGGTCAATGAGCAGTTCTTC
CDR3 protein: CASSYWAVNEQFF

CDR3 length: 12
V gene: TRBV12-3/TRBV12-4
clone size: few
D gene: .
J gene: TRBJ2-2
CDR3 DNA: TGTGCCAGCAGTTTACAAGTCGGGGAGCTGTTTTTT
CDR3 protein: CASSLQVGELFF

CDR3 length: 14
V gene: TRBV5-5
clone size: .
D gene: .
J gene: TRBJ2-5
CDR3 DNA: TGTGCCAGCAGCCTACGGGGCCCGGACGAGACCCAGTACTTC
CDR3 protein: CASSLRGPDETQYF

CDR3 length: 18
V gene: TRBV7-9
clone size: few
D gene: TRBD2
J gene: TRBJ2-3
CDR3 DNA: TGTGCCAGCAGCTTAGGCCTAGCGGGGGGGCCAGGGACAGATACGCAGTATTTT
CDR3 protein: CASSLGLAGGPGTDTQYF

CDR3 length: 16
V gene: TRBV7-2
clone size: many
D gene: TRBD2
J gene: TRBJ2-5
CDR3 DNA: TGTGCCAGCAGCCCCCCCCGGGCTAGCGGGACTGAGACCCAGTACTTC
CDR3 protein: CASSPPRASGTETQYF

CDR3 length: 12
V gene: TRBV7-9
clone size: .
D gene: .
J gene: TRBJ2-1
CDR3 DNA: TGTGCCAGCAGGGGACCAGTCCGTGAGCAGTTCTTC
CDR3 protein: CASRGPVREQFF

CDR3 length: 15
V gene: TRBV30
clone size: .
D gene: .
J gene: TRBJ2-2
CDR3 DNA: TGTGCCTGGAGTGTTGGCAGGACCTACACCGGGGAGCTGTTTTTT
CDR3 protein: CAWSVGRTYTGELFF

CDR3 length: 17
V gene: TRBV24-1
clone size: few
D gene: TRBD2
J gene: TRBJ2-1
CDR3 DNA: TGTGCCACTAGCTCCGGGACTAGCGGGATAGAGGACAATGAGCAGTTCTTC
CDR3 protein: CATSSGTSGIEDNEQFF

CDR3 length: 15
V gene: TRBV12-3/TRBV12-4
clone size: .
D gene: TRBD2
J gene: TRBJ2-3
CDR3 DNA: TGTGCCAGCAGCTTAGAGCGGGGGTACACAGATACGCAGTATTTT
CDR3 protein: CASSLERGYTDTQYF

CDR3 length: 15
V gene: TRBV5-4
clone size: .
D gene: .
J gene: TRBJ2-3
CDR3 DNA: TGTGCCAGCAGCTTGAGGAGGGGGCGGTCAGATACGCAGTATTTT
CDR3 protein: CASSLRRGRSDTQYF

CDR3 length: 12
V gene: TRBV27
clone size: many
D gene: .
J gene: TRBJ2-1
CDR3 DNA: TGTGCCAGCAAACGGGACGTCAACGAGCAGTTCTTC
CDR3 protein: CASKRDVNEQFF

CDR3 length: 12
V gene: TRBV29-1
clone size: few
D gene: TRBD2
J gene: TRBJ2-1
CDR3 DNA: TGCAGCGTTGTAGCGGGAGGTAGAGAGCAGTTCTTC
CDR3 protein: CSVVAGGREQFF

CDR3 length: 13
V gene: TRBV29-1
clone size: .
D gene: TRBD1
J gene: TRBJ2-5
CDR3 DNA: TGCAGCGTTGGACAGGGATTCCCAGAGACCCAGTACTTC
CDR3 protein: CSVGQGFPETQYF

CDR3 length: 17
V gene: TRBV27
clone size: few
D gene: .
J gene: TRBJ1-3
CDR3 DNA: TGTGCCAGCAGTTTAAAGGGAAGTCAGGGAGGTGGAAACACCATATATTTT
CDR3 protein: CASSLKGSQGGGNTIYF

CDR3 length: 13
V gene: TRBV29-1
clone size: .
D gene: .
J gene: TRBJ2-1
CDR3 DNA: TGCAGCGTAGACCGGGGGGACAACAATGAGCAGTTCTTC
CDR3 protein: CSVDRGDNNEQFF

CDR3 length: 13
V gene: TRBV4-2
clone size: .
D gene: .
J gene: TRBJ2-7
CDR3 DNA: TGTGCCAGCAGCCAAGTAAGGGCAGACGAGCAGTACTTC
CDR3 protein: CASSQVRADEQYF

CDR3 length: 14
V gene: TRBV12-3/TRBV12-4
clone size: .
D gene: .
J gene: TRBJ2-3
CDR3 DNA: TGTGCCAGCAGTTTCGGTTCCGTCACAGATACGCAGTATTTT
CDR3 protein: CASSFGSVTDTQYF

CDR3 length: 15
V gene: TRBV7-3
clone size: few
D gene: TRBD2
J gene: TRBJ2-1
CDR3 DNA: TGTGCCAGCAGCCCTACGGGACTAGCGGACAATGAGCAGTTCTTC
CDR3 protein: CASSPTGLADNEQFF

CDR3 length: 11
V gene: TRBV3-1
clone size: .
D gene: .
J gene: TRBJ2-1
CDR3 DNA: TGTGCCAGCAAGGGGGAATTAGGGCAGTTCTTC
CDR3 protein: CASKGELGQFF

CDR3 length: 15
V gene: TRBV11-3
clone size: few
D gene: .
J gene: TRBJ2-7
CDR3 DNA: TGTGCCAGCAGCTTAGACTTTGGGGCAACCTACGAGCAGTACTTC
CDR3 protein: CASSLDFGATYEQYF

CDR3 length: 16
V gene: TRBV25-1
clone size: few
D gene: .
J gene: TRBJ2-3
CDR3 DNA: TGTGCCAGCAGACCTCCCGGGACCATGGCCACAGATACGCAGTATTTT
CDR3 protein: CASRPPGTMATDTQYF

CDR3 length: 14
V gene: TRBV2
clone size: few
D gene: TRBD2
J gene: TRBJ2-7
CDR3 DNA: TGTGCCAGCAGGAATAGCGGGGGGTACTACGAGCAGTACTTC
CDR3 protein: CASRNSGGYYEQYF

CDR3 length: 15
V gene: TRBV4-1
clone size: .
D gene: .
J gene: TRBJ2-1
CDR3 DNA: TGCGCCAGCAGCAAAGAGATCCGGTTATGGGGGGAGTTGTTCTTC
CDR3 protein: CASSKEIRLWGELFF

CDR3 length: 16
V gene: TRBV7-2
clone size: .
D gene: TRBD2
J gene: TRBJ2-1
CDR3 DNA: TGTGCCAGCAGCATAACCGGGACTAGCGCTTACAATGAGCAGTTCTTC
CDR3 protein: CASSITGTSAYNEQFF

CDR3 length: 19
V gene: TRBV5-5
clone size: few
D gene: TRBD2
J gene: TRBJ2-1
CDR3 DNA: TGTGCCAGCAGCTTGGAAAAGTCGGCGGGCACTAGCGGGGGGACTGAGCAGTTCTTC
CDR3 protein: CASSLEKSAGTSGGTEQFF

CDR3 length: 13
V gene: TRBV15
clone size: few
D gene: .
J gene: TRBJ2-5
CDR3 DNA: TGTGCCACCAGCGGACATAACCAAGAGACCCAGTACTTC
CDR3 protein: CATSGHNQETQYF

CDR3 length: 17
V gene: TRBV12-3/TRBV12-4
clone size: .
D gene: TRBD2
J gene: TRBJ2-3
CDR3 DNA: TGTGCCAGCAGTGACGACTTGTGGGCGGGAGTCACAGATACGCAGTATTTT
CDR3 protein: CASSDDLWAGVTDTQYF

CDR3 length: 11
V gene: TRBV20-1
clone size: .
D gene: .
J gene: TRBJ2-5
CDR3 DNA: TGCAGTGCTAGGGGTGCGGAGACCCAGTACTTC
CDR3 protein: CSARGAETQYF

CDR3 length: 15
V gene: TRBV5-1
clone size: .
D gene: .
J gene: TRBJ1-6
CDR3 DNA: TGCGCCAGCAGCCAGCGTGGGGTTTATAATTCACCCCTCCACTTT
CDR3 protein: CASSQRGVYNSPLHF

CDR3 length: 14
V gene: TRBV7-9
clone size: few
D gene: .
J gene: TRBJ1-1
CDR3 DNA: TGTGCCAGCAGCTCTCGAGAGGGGGGAACTGAAGCTTTCTTT
CDR3 protein: CASSSREGGTEAFF

CDR3 length: 16
V gene: TRBV5-1
clone size: few
D gene: TRBD2
J gene: TRBJ2-1
CDR3 DNA: TGCGCCAGCAGCATAACAGCGGGAGTGGACTACAATGAGCAGTTCTTC
CDR3 protein: CASSITAGVDYNEQFF

CDR3 length: 19
V gene: TRBV12-3/TRBV12-4
clone size: .
D gene: .
J gene: TRBJ2-3
CDR3 DNA: TGTGCCAGCAGTCCAACCAAGGGATACGGACTACCGGGCACAGATACGCAGTATTTT
CDR3 protein: CASSPTKGYGLPGTDTQYF

CDR3 length: 16
V gene: TRBV11-2
clone size: .
D gene: TRBD2
J gene: TRBJ2-1
CDR3 DNA: TGTGCCAGCAGCTTTAGCGGGAGGAAATCCTACAATGAGCAGTTCTTC
CDR3 protein: CASSFSGRKSYNEQFF

CDR3 length: 15
V gene: TRBV20-1
clone size: few
D gene: TRBD2
J gene: TRBJ2-4
CDR3 DNA: TGCAGTGCTGATCGACTAGCGGGAGGCGGAGGGTCTCAGTACTTC
CDR3 protein: CSADRLAGGGGSQYF

CDR3 length: 13
V gene: TRBV11-2
clone size: .
D gene: TRBD1
J gene: TRBJ1-1
CDR3 DNA: TGTGCCAGCTCGGGACAGGGGTCCACTGAAGCTTTCTTT
CDR3 protein: CASSGQGSTEAFF

CDR3 length: 14
V gene: TRBV5-1
clone size: few
D gene: .
J gene: TRBJ1-2
CDR3 DNA: TGCGCCAGCAGCTTGGCGGCAGGGGAAAGGGGCTACACCTTC
CDR3 protein: CASSLAAGERGYTF

CDR3 length: 15
V gene: TRBV25-1
clone size: .
D gene: .
J gene: TRBJ1-2
CDR3 DNA: TGTGCCAGCAGTGCGGGCCTTGGGGGATCCTATGGCTACACCTTC
CDR3 protein: CASSAGLGGSYGYTF

CDR3 length: 16
V gene: TRBV7-8
clone size: few
D gene: TRBD1
J gene: TRBJ2-3
CDR3 DNA: TGTGCCAGCAGCTCCCAACCGGGACAGGGTTTTGTAACGCAGTATTTT
CDR3 protein: CASSSQPGQGFVTQYF

CDR3 length: 16
V gene: TRBV25-1
clone size: few
D gene: TRBD2
J gene: TRBJ2-1
CDR3 DNA: TGTGCCAGCAGTGACCGTACTAGCGGGACATACAATGAGCAGTTCTTC
CDR3 protein: CASSDRTSGTYNEQFF

CDR3 length: 14
V gene: TRBV29-1
clone size: few
D gene: .
J gene: TRBJ2-2
CDR3 DNA: TGCAGCGTTGCCGGGCCTATCAACACCGGGGAGCTGTTTTTT
CDR3 protein: CSVAGPINTGELFF